The next 23 T cell receptor beta chains were all read from a single sample in a study of blood T cell repertoires in COVID-19. The repertoire was sequenced with immunoSEQ multiplex PCR; TCRdb's copy has only in-frame clones and lacks some. The sample includes around 72,000 clones, roughly 90% of them seen just once. Source material: peripheral blood. The receptors here all came from a woman in her forties or fifties with acute or convalescent COVID-19.

This clone has only one observation. The CDR3: CASTPSGSYNEQFF. As DNA, the CDR3 is TGTGCCAGCACCCCTAGCGGTTCCTACAATGAGCAGTTCTTC. The chain joins TRBV28 to TRBJ2-1, with 7 bases identical to TRBD2. The CDR3 is made up of 14 amino acids. V gave up 7 bases and J gave up 1 base; unmatched junction bases: 4. Looked up from germline, CDR1 is MDHEN and CDR2 is SYDVKM.

The chain is built from TRBV23-1 and TRBJ1-4, with unresolved D. TRBV23-1 is an open reading frame whose function is uncertain. The CDR3 runs 14 residues. V shed 5 bases and J shed 3 bases, with 10 bases lying between them. In DNA form, the CDR3 reads TGCGCCAGCAGTGAACCAGGTCCTAATGAAAAACTGTTTTTT. Translation gives CASSEPGPNEKLFF.

The genes are TRBV30 and TRBJ1-5; D perhaps matches TRBD1 (5 bases). V lost 0 bases, J lost 0 bases, and 12 bases lay in between. The V gene's germline CDR1 is GTSNPN and CDR2 SVGIG (reference sequence). There are 16 residues in the CDR3. The CDR3 is CAWSVGGSYSNQPQHF. The CDR3 DNA reads TGTGCCTGGAGTGTGGGGGGTTCCTATAGCAATCAGCCCCAGCATTTT.

The gene calls are TRBV7-9 and TRBJ2-5, with TRBD1 matching 7 bases. J lost 5 bases, V lost 5 bases, and 8 bases had no gene match. CDR1 and CDR2 from the germline V gene are SEHNR and FQNEAQ (reference sequence). This CDR3 contains 14 residues. The CDR3 bases are TGTGCCAGCAGCGAAAGAGGGGGCCGGGAGACCCAGTACTTC. Translated, it gives CASSERGGRETQYF.

The gene calls are TRBV28 and TRBJ1-2; TRBD1 matches at 10 bases. V lost 4 bases and J lost 7; bases outside the gene matches: 6. Germline CDR1 is MDHEN and CDR2 is SYDVKM. The CDR3 is 14 amino acids. CDR3 nucleotides: TGTGCCAGCAGTTCCGGGACAGGGGTGGGTGGCTACACCTTC. Translating it yields CASSSGTGVGGYTF.

This clone was counted once. The chain joins TRBV30 to TRBJ2-1; 9 bases align to TRBD1. CDR1 GTSNPN and CDR2 SVGIG come from the germline V gene (reference sequence). The CDR3 runs 12 residues. The CDR3 is CAWDRAYNEQFF. The DNA of the CDR3 is TGTGCTTGGGACAGGGCCTACAATGAGCAGTTCTTC.

The chain employs TRBV27 and TRBJ1-2; D is undetermined. Germline-derived CDR1 and CDR2 are MNHEY and SMNVEV (reference sequence). This CDR3 contains 13 residues. With 6 bases removed from V and 4 bases from J, the gap between germline ends came to 12 bases. CDR3 sequence: CASSLRSGYGYTF. Here the CDR3 DNA reads TGTGCCAGCAGCCTTCGATCGGGCTATGGCTACACCTTC.

The chain employs TRBV15 and TRBJ2-7; 12 nucleotides align to TRBD2. The trim removed 6 bases at V and 4 bases at J, leaving 7 bases unmatched. This CDR3 has 15 residues. The germline V gene encodes CDR1 LNHNV and CDR2 YYDKDF (reference sequence). CDR3: CATSRTSGDRYEQYF. CDR3 nucleotides: TGTGCCACCAGTAGGACTAGCGGGGATAGGTACGAGCAGTACTTC.

The J gene is TRBJ1-2, the V gene TRBV2, with D uncertain. The CDR3 is 11 amino acids. V was shortened by 5 bases and J by 8 bases, with 9 bases between the two germline ends. Germline V gives CDR1 SNHLY, CDR2 FYNNEI. The CDR3: CASSRHWGYTF. CDR3 nucleotide sequence: TGTGCCAGCAGTCGACACTGGGGCTACACCTTC.

This chain links TRBV13 with TRBJ1-1; D is ambiguous. The ends were cut back, 5 bases at V and 3 bases at J, with 7 bases in the middle. CDR3 length: 12 amino acids. Germline values: CDR1 PRHDT, CDR2 FYEKMQ (reference sequence). DNA for the CDR3: TGTGCCAGCAGCCCAGAGGACACTGAAGCTTTCTTT. It encodes CASSPEDTEAFF.

The CDR3 protein is CASKGGRGQYNEQFF. CDR3 nucleotides: TGTGCCAGCAAAGGGGGTAGGGGGCAATACAATGAGCAGTTCTTC. V usage is TRBV6-5 and J usage is TRBJ2-1; 7 nucleotides align to TRBD1. This CDR3 region has 15 residues. Germline CDR1 and CDR2: MNHEY and SVGAGI. Trimming removed 7 bases from V and 4 bases from J; junction bases left unmatched: 10.

This clone was seen only once. This chain joins TRBV27 and TRBJ2-7; tentatively, D is TRBD1 (5 bases). CDR3 size: 16 residues. Germline CDR1 and CDR2: MNHEY and SMNVEV (reference sequence). V shed 5 bases and J shed 0 bases, with 17 bases lying between them. Here the CDR3 DNA reads TGTGCCAGCAGTGGGGCCTCGTCCAGGGTCTCCTACGAGCAGTACTTC. It translates to CASSGASSRVSYEQYF.

The J gene is TRBJ1-2, the V gene TRBV19, with 7 bases that match TRBD1. CDR1 is LNHDA, CDR2 SQIVND, per germline (reference sequence). The CDR3 is 14 amino acids. Unmatched junction bases numbered 15, after V lost 6 bases and J lost 11 bases. The CDR3 nucleotides read TGTGCCAGTAGCCCTTCCCCCAGACAGGGTGGTTACACCTTC. Residues: CASSPSPRQGGYTF. The whole variable domain, remainder taken from reference TRBV19 and TRBJ1-2, is DGGITQSPKYLFRKEGQNVTLSCEQNLNHDAMYWYRQDPGQGLRLIYYSQIVNDFQKGDIAEGYSVSREKKESFPLTVTSAQKNPTAFYLCASSPSPRQGGYTFGSGTRLTVV.

The chain is built from TRBV3-1 (or the pseudogene TRBV3-2) and TRBJ1-2, with TRBD1 identical over 7 bases. This CDR3 comprises 16 residues. From germline, CDR1 is LGHDT and CDR2 YNNKEL (reference sequence). With V trimmed by 6 bases and J by 6 bases, 16 bases remained unmatched. The CDR3 protein is CASSKYDRQGINGYTF. DNA of the CDR3: TGTGCCAGCAGTAAATATGACAGACAGGGAATCAATGGCTACACCTTC.

The rearrangement joins TRBV4-2 to TRBJ2-4; D perhaps matches TRBD1 (5 bases). The CDR3 totals 18 residues. Germline-derived CDR1 and CDR2 are LGHNA and YNFKEQ. Trimming shortened V by 0 bases and J by 1 base, and 16 bases separated the two germline ends. DNA of the CDR3: TGTGCCAGCAGCCAAGATCTCCAGGGTTCGCCTGCCAAAAACATTCAGTACTTC. Translated, it gives CASSQDLQGSPAKNIQYF.

The chain employs TRBV6-7 and TRBJ1-5; the match to TRBD1 covers 9 bases. TRBV6-7 is an ORF, and what it does is uncertain. The ends lost 10 bases at V and 9 bases at J; junction bases unmatched: 16. The CDR3 contains 15 residues. The DNA for the CDR3 is TGTGCCACAAAACCGGGACAGGGCTCTTTCGGGCCCCAGCATTTT. Translated: CATKPGQGSFGPQHF.

The genes are TRBV19 and TRBJ2-2, with D perhaps TRBD2 (6 bases). The CDR3 has 15 amino acids. From germline, CDR1 is LNHDA and CDR2 SQIVND (reference sequence). Between the trimmed V and J ends, which lost 3 bases and 6 bases, there was a span of 14 bases. DNA for the CDR3: TGTGCCAGTAGTATTTTTCACACTAGCCCCGGGGAGCTGTTTTTT. Protein product: CASSIFHTSPGELFF.

The chain uses TRBV3-1 (or the pseudogene TRBV3-2) and TRBJ1-1; maybe TRBD1 (6 bases). V was pared by 7 bases and J by 6 bases, with 15 bases between. Germline V gene lookup returns CDR1 LGHDT and CDR2 YNNKEL (reference sequence). CDR3 length equals 13 residues. CDR3 nucleotides: TGTGCCAGCAACGTAAAAGGGGGTTCTGAAGCTTTCTTT. It yields the protein CASNVKGGSEAFF.

The rearrangement uses TRBV25-1 and TRBJ1-1; 9 positions agree with TRBD1. V shed 4 bases, J shed 6 bases, and the junction held 3 bases outside the gene matches. This CDR3 comprises 13 residues. CDR1 and CDR2 (germline): MGHDK, SYGVNS. The CDR3 DNA reads as TGTGCCAGCAGTGTACGACAGGGGGCTGAAGCTTTCTTT. Translating it yields CASSVRQGAEAFF.

The CDR3 DNA is TGTGCCAGCGGGCGGACACCGAACACCGGGGAGCTGTTTTTT. Its translation: CASGRTPNTGELFF. The chain combines TRBV7-9 with TRBJ2-2; tentative D call: TRBD1 (5 bases). Per germline, CDR1 SEHNR and CDR2 FQNEAQ (reference sequence). V lost 8 bases and J 0 bases, leaving 10 bases between the germline ends. The length of the CDR3 is 14 residues.

The J gene is TRBJ1-3, the V gene TRBV7-8; TRBD1 is a possible D gene (5 bases). The CDR3 has 15 residues. Germline V CDR1 and CDR2: SGHVS, FQNEAQ. V was pared by 1 base and J by 2 bases, with 9 bases between. Written as DNA, the CDR3 is TGTGCCAGCAGCTTAGAGGGGCCCGCTGGAAACACCATATATTTT. Amino acid sequence: CASSLEGPAGNTIYF.

This clone was counted once. The CDR3 region has the DNA TGTGCCAGCTCGGGGGGGCGCAATCAGCCCCAGCATTTT. Protein sequence: CASSGGRNQPQHF. The chain links TRBV16 to TRBJ1-5; D possibly corresponds to TRBD1 (6 bases). The germline V and J ends were trimmed by 8 bases and 2 bases, with 10 bases remaining between them. This CDR3 spans 13 amino acids. CDR1 is KGHSY, CDR2 FQNENV, per germline.

The chain couples TRBV5-5 to TRBJ1-1; 7 bases map to TRBD1. V trimming: 3 bases; J trimming: 8 bases; junction bases outside the gene matches: 10. The CDR3 runs 14 residues. The germline V gene encodes CDR1 SGHKS and CDR2 YYEKEE (reference sequence). The DNA for the CDR3 is TGTGCCAGCAGCTCCATGGGGGGACAGCTAGAAGCTTTCTTT. Protein sequence: CASSSMGGQLEAFF. The full variable domain, completed using reference TRBV5-5 and TRBJ1-1, is DAGVTQSPTHLIKTRGQQVTLRCSPISGHKSVSWYQQVLGQGPQFIFQYYEKEERGRGNFPDRFSARQFPNYSSELNVNALLLGDSALYLCASSSMGGQLEAFFGQGTRLTVV.